Presented here are 32 T cell receptor beta chains from one specimen sequenced in a study. TCRdb reanalysed the 5' RACE reads using MiXCR and keeps one entry per CDR3 protein. Among about 1,700 distinct CDR3 sequences listed, approximately 8% were seen once. Material for sequencing was central memory T cells from blood PBMCs. Subset meaning: central memory CD4+ T cells. Receptor source: a female donor with HIV.

This clonotype was seen a few times. V gene TRBV30 combines with J gene TRBJ1-2; D call uncertain. Germline CDR1 reads GTSNPN; CDR2 reads SVGIG (reference sequence). Trimming stripped 5 bases from V and 2 bases from J, with 15 bases between. The length of the CDR3 is 14 residues. The CDR3 sequence is CAWGKPITNYGYTF. The CDR3 nucleotides read TGTGCCTGGGGAAAGCCGATTACGAACTATGGCTACACCTTC. Filled out from reference TRBV30 and TRBJ1-2, the complete variable domain reads SQTIHQWPATLVQPVGSPLSLECTVEGTSNPNLYWYRQAAGRGLQLLFYSVGIGQISSEVPQNLSASRPQDRQFILSSKKLLLSDSGFYLCAWGKPITNYGYTFGSGTRLTVV.

By share of the sample, this clonotype is medium-sized (0.01 to 0.1%). The chain recombines TRBV2 with TRBJ2-3, with TRBD2 matching 7 bases. The CDR3 extends over 14 amino acids. The germline gives CDR1 SNHLY, CDR2 FYNNEI. J lost 0 bases, V lost 6 bases, and 3 bases had no gene match. The CDR3 DNA follows: TGTGCCAGCAGCAGCGGGGCCAGCACAGATACGCAGTATTTT. It specifies CASSSGASTDTQYF.

A note on this clonotype: Possible read error: a much larger clone is one base away. The V gene is TRBV7-8, the J gene TRBJ2-7, with D unresolved. The CDR3 totals 13 residues. CDR1 and CDR2 (germline): SGHVS, FQNEAQ. CDR3 region: CASSLHGSYGQYV. Written as DNA, the CDR3 is TGTGCCAGCAGCTTGCACGGATCCTACGGGCAGTACGTC.

This chain joins TRBV19 and TRBJ1-6; tentative D call: TRBD1 (5 bases). Germline loops: CDR1 LNHDA, CDR2 SQIVND (reference sequence). Trimming shortened V by 7 bases and J by 10 bases, and 17 bases separated the two germline ends. The CDR3 runs 14 residues. The CDR3 spells CASISRERNSPLHF. CDR3 coding DNA: TGTGCCAGTATCAGCAGGGAGCGGAACTCACCCCTCCACTTT.

This clonotype was counted a few times. This chain connects TRBV7-2 to TRBJ1-3; 8 nucleotides match TRBD1. Germline trimming cut 4 bases from V and 3 bases from J; bases unmatched to any gene: 5. The CDR3 is made up of 15 amino acids. The germline gives CDR1 SGHTA, CDR2 FQGNSA. CDR3 DNA sequence: TGTGCCAGCAGCTATTTAGGACAGGGTGGAAACACCATATATTTT. Protein sequence: CASSYLGQGGNTIYF.

The gene calls are TRBV5-6 and TRBJ2-1; no clear D. Per germline, CDR1 SGHDT and CDR2 YYEEEE. CDR3 length: 11 residues. With 1 base removed from V and 5 bases from J, the gap between germline ends came to 1 base. The CDR3: CASSLNNEQFF. The DNA of the CDR3 is TGTGCCAGCAGCTTGAACAATGAGCAGTTCTTC.

This clonotype was seen a handful of times. The V call is TRBV10-3, the J call TRBJ1-1; D remains ambiguous. V was trimmed by 3 bases and J by 0 bases, leaving 5 bases between them. CDR1 ENHRY and CDR2 SYGVKD come from the germline V gene. The CDR3 runs 13 residues. This chain's CDR3 is CAISDGMNTEAFF. The DNA of the CDR3 is TGTGCCATCAGTGACGGAATGAACACTGAAGCTTTCTTT.

The chain is built from TRBV12-3 or TRBV12-4 and TRBJ1-1; perhaps TRBD1 as D (6 bases). With 11 bases removed from V and 5 bases from J, the gap between germline ends came to 21 bases. The length of the CDR3 is 14 residues. Here the CDR3 DNA reads TGTGCCTGCTCGCATGGGCGCAGGGGAACTGAAGCTTTCTTT. It codes for CACSHGRRGTEAFF.

By sample fraction, this clonotype is medium-sized. J is TRBJ2-5 and V is TRBV4-3; D possibly matches TRBD1 or TRBD2 (6 bases each). In germline, CDR1 is LGHNA, CDR2 YSLEER. V lost 0 bases, J lost 2 bases, and 16 bases lay in between. The CDR3 length is 17 residues. CDR3 loop: CASSQDHGWGAQETQYF. The CDR3 nucleotides are TGCGCCAGCAGCCAAGATCATGGTTGGGGGGCACAAGAGACCCAGTACTTC.

The CDR3 loop reads CAISESGVNTEAFF. The CDR3 nucleotides read TGTGCCATCAGTGAGTCGGGTGTGAACACTGAAGCTTTCTTT. The chain has TRBV10-3 and TRBJ1-1; D is unresolved. The CDR3 is made up of 14 amino acids. Germline V CDR1 and CDR2: ENHRY, SYGVKD. Trimming pared 0 bases from V and 0 bases from J, leaving 5 bases between.

The rearrangement uses TRBV11-2 and TRBJ1-1, with 8 bases identical to TRBD1. The CDR3 sequence is 12 residues long. The germline CDR1 and CDR2 sequences are SGHAT and FQNNGV. Trimming removed 4 bases from V and 9 bases from J; junction bases left unmatched: 4. The CDR3 sequence: CASSSTGVQAFF. In DNA, the CDR3 is TGTGCCAGCAGCTCGACAGGGGTCCAAGCTTTCTTT.

This clonotype appeared a few times. The chain recombines TRBV9 with TRBJ1-2; 7 nucleotides agree with TRBD1. This CDR3 is built from 16 residues. Per germline, CDR1 SGDLS and CDR2 YYNGEE. Trimming cost V 1 base and J 4 bases; bases outside gene matches: 10. The CDR3 nucleotides are TGTGCCAGCAGCGTACAAGCAGGGGGATATCGCTATGGCTACACCTTC. Amino acid sequence: CASSVQAGGYRYGYTF.

This clonotype was counted only a few times. The chain couples TRBV10-3 to TRBJ1-2; D gene ambiguous. Germline CDR1 and CDR2: ENHRY and SYGVKD. Trimming shortened V by 6 bases and J by 1 base, and 6 bases separated the two germline ends. The CDR3 sequence is 12 residues long. CDR3 in amino acids: CAISHDNYGYTF. As DNA, the CDR3 is TGTGCCATCAGCCACGATAACTATGGCTACACCTTC.

A word on this clonotype: One end of the junction does not line up with germline, which may come from a read error. The rearrangement joins TRBV5-1 to TRBJ1-6; a weak D match, TRBD1 (6 bases). Germline assignment: CDR1 SGHRS and CDR2 YFSETQ. The CDR3 loop spans 14 amino acids. CDR3 bases: TGCCCCAGGCGTACGAGGCGCCAGGGGACACCCCTCCACTTT. Its translation is CPRRTRRQGTPLHF.

Concerning this clonotype: This clone may be a read error of a much larger clone one base away. The rearrangement joins TRBV6-5 to TRBJ1-1; no reliable D call. The CDR3 contains 11 residues. Per the germline V gene, CDR1 is MNHEY and CDR2 is SVGAGI. The CDR3 DNA reads as TGTGTCAGCAGTTATTTAACTGAAGCTTTCTTT. This translates into CVSSYLTEAFF.

This clonotype was seen more than once but under ten times. The chain is built from TRBV4-1 and TRBJ1-2; tentatively, D is TRBD1 (6 bases). Germline CDR1 is MGHRA and CDR2 is YSYEKL. V lost 0 bases and J lost 6, with 20 bases in between. The CDR3 spans 17 residues. CDR3 in DNA: TGCGCCAGCAGCCAAGATCTTCTCGGGGGGCGAAGGAATGGCTACACCTTC. This codes for CASSQDLLGGRRNGYTF.

The chain recombines TRBV6-4 with TRBJ1-2; the D gene is possibly TRBD1 (5 bases). Germline values: CDR1 MRHNA, CDR2 SNTAGT. V was cut by 2 bases and J by 8 bases, with 15 bases left in between. This CDR3 spans 14 amino acids. The DNA for the CDR3 is TGTGCCAGCAGTGACGGTTGGGGGAACAGCGGCTACACCTTC. Protein: CASSDGWGNSGYTF.

By sample share, this clonotype is medium-sized. V gene TRBV2 combines with J gene TRBJ2-4; weak D call: TRBD1 (5 bases). Germline V lookup: CDR1 SNHLY, CDR2 FYNNEI. This CDR3 has 17 residues. V lost 3 bases and J 0 bases, leaving 15 bases between the germline ends. The CDR3 region has the DNA TGTGCCAGCAGTGAGACAGTTTCCCTCCTAGCCAAAAACATTCAGTACTTC. Translation gives CASSETVSLLAKNIQYF.

This clonotype rates as large (0.1 to 1%). The rearrangement links TRBV10-3 to TRBJ1-1; no reliable D call. From germline, CDR1 is ENHRY and CDR2 SYGVKD. The CDR3 loop spans 17 amino acids. V lost 0 bases to trimming and J lost 1 base, with 15 bases between them. CDR3 in amino acids: CAISESGSRQTNTEAFF. For the CDR3, the DNA is TGTGCCATCAGTGAGTCCGGTTCCCGCCAAACGAACACTGAAGCTTTCTTT.

By share of the sample, this clonotype is large. J is TRBJ1-5 and V is TRBV30; no clear D. Per the germline V gene, CDR1 is GTSNPN and CDR2 is SVGIG (reference sequence). With 0 bases removed from V and 7 bases from J, the gap between germline ends came to 10 bases. The length of the CDR3 is 13 residues. CDR3 in amino acids: CAWSVANNQPQHF. Here the CDR3 DNA reads TGTGCCTGGAGTGTCGCAAATAACCAGCCCCAGCATTTT.

This clonotype came up a few times. The chain links TRBV10-3 to TRBJ1-5; D is perhaps TRBD1 (6 bases). This CDR3 region has 14 residues. V was cut by 6 bases and J by 7 bases, with 16 bases left in between. CDR1 and CDR2 from the germline V gene are ENHRY and SYGVKD. CDR3 residues: CAIRPQGSGQPQHF. The CDR3 DNA is TGTGCCATCAGACCACAGGGAAGTGGGCAGCCCCAGCATTTT.

This clonotype was seen a few times. The chain has TRBV5-4 and TRBJ1-1, with D tentatively TRBD1 (6 bases). The CDR3 runs 14 residues. Per germline, CDR1 SGHNT and CDR2 YYREEE (reference sequence). The ends were cut back, 0 bases at V and 4 bases at J, with 10 bases in the middle. The CDR3 here is CASSLDQGSTEAFF. CDR3 nucleotide sequence: TGTGCCAGCAGCTTGGACCAGGGGAGCACTGAAGCTTTCTTT.

In its sample, this clonotype ranks as large. The V gene is TRBV10-3, the J gene TRBJ1-2; D is unresolved. The V end lost 4 bases, the J end lost 2 bases, and 5 bases lay between the germline ends. The CDR3 is made up of 12 amino acids. The germline V gene has CDR1 ENHRY and CDR2 SYGVKD. The CDR3: CAISGGNYGYTF. In nucleotides, the CDR3 is TGTGCCATCAGTGGAGGAAACTATGGCTACACCTTC.

By its share, this clonotype is large. This chain links TRBV10-3 with TRBJ2-1, with 8 bases aligning to TRBD1. Germline V lookup: CDR1 ENHRY, CDR2 SYGVKD. CDR3 length: 16 amino acids. V lost 0 bases and J lost 7; bases outside the gene matches: 8. CDR3 sequence reads: CAISESFQGARNEQFF. The CDR3, as DNA: TGTGCCATCAGTGAGTCGTTCCAGGGGGCGCGTAATGAGCAGTTCTTC.

In its sample, this clonotype was seen a few times. The rearrangement links TRBV10-3 to TRBJ1-1; unclear D gene. There are 13 residues in the CDR3. Trimming removed 5 bases at V and 4 bases at J, with 11 bases between. Germline V lookup: CDR1 ENHRY, CDR2 SYGVKD. The CDR3 sequence: CAISPQVTTEAFF. DNA of the CDR3: TGTGCCATCAGTCCCCAGGTCACCACTGAAGCTTTCTTT.

This chain links TRBV5-1 with TRBJ2-1, with 7 bases fitting TRBD2. CDR1 SGHRS and CDR2 YFSETQ come from the germline V gene. There are 14 residues in the CDR3. Trimming removed 2 bases from V and 5 bases from J; junction bases left unmatched: 4. The CDR3 nucleotides are TGCGCCAGCAGCTTCGGGGGGAATGACAATGAGCAGTTCTTC. Amino acid sequence: CASSFGGNDNEQFF. The entire variable domain, with the rest obtained from reference TRBV5-1 and TRBJ2-1, is as follows: KAGVTQTPRYLIKTRGQQVTLSCSPISGHRSVSWYQQTPGQGLQFLFEYFSETQRNKGNFPGRFSGRQFSNSRSEMNVSTLELGDSALYLCASSFGGNDNEQFFGPGTRLTVL.

This clonotype was detected only a few times. The chain uses TRBV1 and TRBJ1-5; no DNA check was done on the table's D call, TRBD1. TRBV1 is annotated as a pseudogene. The CDR3 is 17 amino acids. The CDR3 nucleotides are TGCACCAGCAGCCAACCCGGGACAGGGATTTCCAATCAGCCCCAGCATTTT. Amino acids: CTSSQPGTGISNQPQHF.

This clonotype was counted a few times. The V gene is TRBV15, the J gene TRBJ1-3; D may be TRBD1 (5 bases). This CDR3 is 16 amino acids long. Trimming cost V 5 bases and J 0 bases, with 14 bases left between them. CDR1 and CDR2 (germline): LNHNV, YYDKDF (reference sequence). The CDR3 sequence: CATSSREGISGNTIYF. Here the CDR3 DNA reads TGTGCCACCAGCTCACGAGAGGGGATCTCTGGAAACACCATATATTTT.

This clonotype counts as medium-sized (0.01 to 0.1%). V and J are TRBV7-2 and TRBJ2-5, with D perhaps being TRBD1 or TRBD2 (6 bases each). Germline assignment: CDR1 SGHTA and CDR2 FQGNSA. V shed 5 bases and J shed 1 base, with 14 bases lying between them. There are 15 residues in the CDR3. CDR3 protein: CASSAQGGFQETQYF. DNA for the CDR3: TGTGCCAGCAGCGCCCAAGGGGGGTTCCAAGAGACCCAGTACTTC.

By share, this clonotype counts as medium-sized. V and J are TRBV15 and TRBJ1-1, with D uncertain. V was trimmed by 0 bases and J by 7 bases, leaving 9 bases between them. Germline V gene data show CDR1 as LNHNV and CDR2 as YYDKDF (reference sequence). The CDR3 spans 13 residues. The CDR3 DNA reads TGTGCCACCAGCAGAGATCAAATTATTGAAGCTTTCTTT. Protein sequence: CATSRDQIIEAFF.

This clonotype is medium-sized within its sample. V usage is TRBV15 and J usage is TRBJ1-6; D remains unclear. From germline, CDR1 is LNHNV and CDR2 YYDKDF (reference sequence). The CDR3 runs 14 residues. Trimming shortened V by 1 base and J by 7 bases, and 8 bases separated the two germline ends. The CDR3 DNA reads TGTGCCACCAGCAGAGGTCTGGGGAATTCACCCCTCCACTTT. Encoded protein: CATSRGLGNSPLHF.

This chain links TRBV7-9 with TRBJ2-5; a weak D match, TRBD1 (5 bases). This CDR3 has 14 amino acids. Deletions cut 5 bases from V and 5 bases from J, with 15 bases between. Germline V gene sequence: CDR1 SEHNR, CDR2 FQNEAQ (reference sequence). The DNA of the CDR3 is TGTGCCAGCAGCCCCCTTAATTCAGGGGAGACCCAGTACTTC. Encoded protein: CASSPLNSGETQYF.